This T cell receptor beta chain was found in a study of T cells after yellow fever vaccination (dated by TCRdb to between 2019 and 2020). A note on the overall study: Libraries from fractions with low cell numbers were prepared with the SMART-Seq v4 Ultra Low Input RNA kit. Bulk TCR alpha and beta repertoires were sequenced longitudinally to track T-cell clones before and after primary and booster YFV17D yellow fever vaccination. Two healthy male donors, one aged 18 to 30 and one aged 30 to 40 years, were included in the cohort. Blood samples were taken at several timepoints before and after primary and secondary immunization, and bulk PBMC replicates and cell subsets were isolated.

V is clipped by 1 base and J by 2 bases, and the sequence between their germline boundaries is 8 bases long. CDR1 and CDR2, looked up from the germline V gene (reference sequence), are SGHNT and YYREEE. Including the terminal cysteine and phenylalanine, the CDR3 comprises 14 residues. Here the CDR3 DNA is all that survives: 42 bases in frame from base 1. TCR cDNA was made using 5'RACE template switching, a step that added a universal primer site and unique molecular identifiers. Priming for cDNA synthesis came from both the TCR alpha and TCR beta constant segments. Library amplification involved two PCR steps, and the second step added sample barcodes and sequencing adapters. Sequencing of the libraries was done on either Illumina HiSeq 2500 (2x100 bp) or NovaSeq (2x150 bp). On the study's bioinformatics: MIGEC handled demultiplexing of reads and collapsing into UMI consensus sequences, while MiXCR performed V(D)J alignment. Clonotypes responding to the vaccine were identified with edgeR on replicate PBMC samples, with the criteria of FDR below 0.01 and a log2 fold change above 5 up to day 15. CD4 or CD8 identity was assigned to each bulk clonotype according to whether the clonotype was present at higher abundance in the sequenced CD4 repertoire or the sequenced CD8 repertoire. TCRdb cleaned the public reads at Q25 with fastp, built clones with MiXCR and kept in-frame beta chains. CDR3 protein sequences are deduplicated, and each keeps its most common genes and DNA. These V and J calls rely on TCRdb rather than the paper's analysis. This sample has approximately 120,000 distinct CDR3 sequences in its table, and 7.4% of those were observed once. In total, the top ten clones hold around 2.7% of the sample.

What the study reported, not specific to this receptor: A small share of clonotypes occurred in both CD4 and CD8 compartments, likely arising from convergent recombination. Computational filtering was required because FACS-sorted repertoires could contain abundant contaminating clonotypes from the bulk population. Compared with the primary T-cell response, the secondary T-cell response was faster but weaker, reaching its peak on day 5 rather than on day 15. Because the study included only a couple of donors, the extent to which the findings can be generalized is limited. Most clones expanded after primary vaccination were re-detected after the booster (approximately 96% of CD4 and about nine tenths of CD8), suggesting broad memory maintenance.

Sample treatment or condition, as interpreted from the label and publication: live attenuated yellow fever vaccine strain. A standard Ficoll-Paque protocol was used to isolate PBMCs from peripheral blood. Dynabeads CD4 and CD8 positive selection kits were used to isolate the CD4 and CD8 T-cell fractions. RNA was extracted with TriZol from bulk PBMCs, CD4 and CD8 fractions, and dextramer-positive and dextramer-negative fractions. This clonotype was recorded a few times. Its target antigen remains unknown. Within one base of it there is no much larger clone, and no base qualities were kept. Specimen: CD4+ T cells sorted from PBMCs, collected more than 8 days after the first yellow fever vaccination. The chain is made from TRBV5-4 and TRBJ2-3, with the D gene call left open. The TCR sequence derives from a man between 18 and 35 years old who received the YFV17D yellow fever vaccine. The DNA sequence follows: TGTGCCAGCAGCTTGACTAAATCCACAGATACGCAGTATTTT. This translates into CASSLTKSTDTQYF. The full variable domain, with segments outside the CDR3 supplied by the reference TRBV5-4 and TRBJ2-3 proteins, appears as ETGVTQSPTHLIKTRGQQVTLRCSSQSGHNTVSWYQQALGQGPQFIFQYYREEENGRGNFPPRFSGLQFPNYSSELNVNALELDDSALYLCASSLTKSTDTQYFGPGTRLTVL.